These T cell receptor beta chains were read from a single sample in a study of blood T cell repertoires in COVID-19. TCRdb's copy holds only in-frame clones and misses some; the assay was immunoSEQ multiplex PCR. Here the sample spans under 200,000 clones, approximately 91% being singletons. Sequenced material: peripheral blood. All receptors derive from a man aged 18 to 30 with acute or convalescent COVID-19. CDR3s include the opening cysteine and the closing phenylalanine or tryptophan. A D gene is named only where the DNA matches it firmly. Clone size appears in some rows only: once, few, many, or a class for an expanded clone.

>-|TRBV10-3|TRBD1|TRBJ1-2
CAISEAATGTGKDGYTF
TGTGCCATCAGTGAGGCGGCTACCGGGACAGGGAAAGATGGCTACACCTTC
>-|TRBV18|TRBD1|TRBJ1-1
CASSTGSPEAFF
TGTGCCAGCTCGACAGGGAGCCCTGAAGCTTTCTTT
>-|TRBV4-1|-|TRBJ1-2
CASSLPPGQNHGYTF
TGCGCCAGCAGCCTTCCTCCGGGACAAAATCATGGCTACACCTTC
>-|TRBV11-2|-|TRBJ1-2
CASSLTSSPRGYGYTF
TGTGCCAGCAGCTTAACTTCGTCCCCCCGCGGCTATGGCTACACCTTC
>-|TRBV6-5|TRBD1|TRBJ2-1
CASSYSDRGLNEQFF
TGTGCCAGCAGTTACTCGGACAGGGGGCTTAATGAGCAGTTCTTC
>-|TRBV27|-|TRBJ1-2
CASTFLSDRSGYTF
TGTGCCAGCACGTTTCTCTCGGACAGATCCGGCTACACCTTC
>-|TRBV7-9|TRBD1|TRBJ1-2
CASSLGQGTGYGYTF
TGTGCCAGCAGCTTAGGCCAAGGGACAGGCTATGGCTACACCTTC
>once|TRBV28|TRBD1|TRBJ1-1
CASSTGTAEGTEAFF
TGTGCCAGCAGTACGGGGACAGCTGAAGGCACTGAAGCTTTCTTT
>-|TRBV5-4|TRBD2|TRBJ2-1
CASSSERTSGNNEQFF
TGTGCCAGCAGCTCCGAGCGGACTAGCGGGAACAATGAGCAGTTCTTC
>-|TRBV2|-|TRBJ1-4
CASSRGAREKLFF
TGTGCCAGCAGTCGGGGGGCTCGGGAAAAACTGTTTTTT
>-|TRBV6-5|-|TRBJ2-7
CASSKPREQYF
TGTGCCAGCAGTAAGCCGCGGGAGCAGTACTTC
>-|TRBV18|-|TRBJ2-3
CASSPPGASTDTQYF
TGTGCCAGCTCACCCCCAGGGGCCTCCACAGATACGCAGTATTTT
>-|TRBV5-6|TRBD1|TRBJ2-7
CASSLCRDRAIYSYEQYF
TGTGCCAGCAGCTTGTGTCGGGACAGGGCAATTTACTCCTACGAGCAGTACTTC
>-|TRBV7-9|TRBD1|TRBJ1-4
CASSPDRAEEKLFF
TGTGCCAGCAGCCCAGACAGGGCGGAGGAAAAACTGTTTTTT
>-|TRBV18|-|TRBJ1-1
CASSPLGENTEAFF
TGTGCCAGCTCACCATTAGGGGAAAACACTGAAGCTTTCTTT
>once|TRBV3-1/TRBV3-2|-|TRBJ1-5
CASSQSPGQPQHF
TGTGCCAGCAGCCAAAGCCCGGGGCAGCCCCAGCATTTT
>-|TRBV7-9|-|TRBJ1-4
CASSLALRGPNEKLFF
TGTGCCAGCAGCTTAGCGCTCAGGGGTCCTAATGAAAAACTGTTTTTT
>-|TRBV30|-|TRBJ2-7
CAWSVRALTGRPYEQYF
TGTGCCTGGAGTGTACGGGCCCTGACAGGACGACCGTACGAGCAGTACTTC
>-|TRBV19|TRBD2|TRBJ2-7
CASRAGGEGIEQYF
TGTGCCAGTAGAGCGGGGGGCGAAGGAATCGAGCAGTACTTC
>-|TRBV9|-|TRBJ1-2
CASSVGVGDSSYGYTF
TGTGCCAGCAGCGTAGGGGTAGGGGACTCCTCATATGGCTACACCTTC
>-|TRBV7-9|TRBD1|TRBJ1-2
CASSPRQGTYGYTF
TGTGCCAGCAGCCCTCGACAGGGGACCTATGGCTACACCTTC
>few|TRBV15|-|TRBJ1-3
CATSREGPGNTIYF
TGTGCCACCAGCAGAGAGGGGCCCGGGAACACCATATATTTT
>-|TRBV12-3/TRBV12-4|-|TRBJ1-2
CASSTGTRGGYTF
TGTGCCAGCAGTACCGGGACTAGGGGAGGCTACACCTTC
>-|TRBV4-2|-|TRBJ2-2
CASSQGLPNTGELFF
TGTGCCAGCAGCCAAGGACTGCCGAACACCGGGGAGCTGTTTTTT
>-|TRBV19|TRBD1|TRBJ1-3
CASSRRQGSGNTIYF
TGTGCCAGTAGTCGTCGACAGGGGTCTGGAAACACCATATATTTT
>-|TRBV9|-|TRBJ2-5
CASSVAPGVTGETQYF
TGTGCCAGCAGCGTAGCTCCGGGAGTCACCGGGGAGACCCAGTACTTC
>-|TRBV6-4|-|TRBJ2-7
CASRFEGRISYEQYF
TGTGCCAGCAGGTTTGAGGGCAGGATCTCCTACGAGCAGTACTTC
>-|TRBV12-3/TRBV12-4|-|TRBJ2-7
CASSLNPRLEQYF
TGTGCCAGCAGTTTAAACCCCAGGCTCGAGCAGTACTTC
>-|TRBV5-1|TRBD2|TRBJ2-1
CASSLEPSGSSYNEQFF
TGCGCCAGCAGCTTGGAGCCTAGCGGGAGCTCCTACAATGAGCAGTTCTTC
>-|TRBV5-1|TRBD2|TRBJ2-7
CASSPRLAGGPPYEQYF
TGCGCCAGCAGCCCCCGACTAGCGGGGGGGCCACCCTACGAGCAGTACTTC
>-|TRBV2|-|TRBJ2-7
CASSERGEQYF
TGTGCCAGCAGCGAAAGAGGGGAGCAGTACTTC
>-|TRBV11-3|-|TRBJ2-3
CASSLDEGGNTDTQYF
TGTGCCAGCAGCTTAGATGAGGGGGGGAACACAGATACGCAGTATTTT
>-|TRBV5-1|TRBD1|TRBJ1-2
CASSPWTGEEYGYTF
TGCGCCAGCAGCCCATGGACAGGGGAGGAGTATGGCTACACCTTC
>-|TRBV28|TRBD1|TRBJ1-1
CASSSPTGLTEAFF
TGTGCCAGCAGTTCGCCGACAGGGTTGACTGAAGCTTTCTTT
>-|TRBV5-1|TRBD1|TRBJ2-3
CASRRGTGVTDTQYF
TGCGCCAGCAGACGCGGGACAGGGGTTACAGATACGCAGTATTTT
>few|TRBV7-8|-|TRBJ2-7
CASSYRTSQVDEQYF
TGTGCCAGCAGCTATCGGACCTCACAGGTGGACGAGCAGTACTTC
>-|TRBV6-5|TRBD2|TRBJ2-1
CASEFSGGSYNEQFF
TGTGCCAGCGAATTTAGCGGGGGATCCTACAATGAGCAGTTCTTC
>-|TRBV5-1|-|TRBJ1-1
CASSHWPLAGTQSGTEAFF
TGCGCCAGCAGCCATTGGCCCCTTGCGGGGACTCAGAGTGGCACTGAAGCTTTCTTT
>-|TRBV7-8|TRBD2|TRBJ2-5
CASSLWTSGGAETQYF
TGTGCCAGCAGCCTGTGGACTAGCGGGGGCGCGGAGACCCAGTACTTC
>-|TRBV11-3|TRBD2|TRBJ2-1
CASSTSGRADNEQFF
TGTGCCAGCAGTACTAGCGGGAGGGCCGATAATGAGCAGTTCTTC
>-|TRBV11-2|TRBD1|TRBJ1-1
CASSRLTGGAYTEAFF
TGTGCCAGCAGCCGTTTGACAGGGGGCGCCTACACTGAAGCTTTCTTT
>-|TRBV20-1|TRBD2|TRBJ2-7
CSASRLAGEHAEQYF
TGCAGTGCTAGTCGACTAGCGGGGGAGCATGCCGAGCAGTACTTC
>-|TRBV4-1|-|TRBJ1-1
CASSQGRGLSNTEAFF
TGCGCCAGCAGCCAAGGAAGGGGACTCTCGAACACTGAAGCTTTCTTT
>-|TRBV5-1|-|TRBJ2-2
CASSLIITGELFF
TGCGCCAGCAGCTTGATAATCACCGGGGAGCTGTTTTTT
>-|TRBV27|TRBD2|TRBJ2-7
CASSRGLAGVEYF
TGTGCCAGCAGCCGCGGACTAGCGGGAGTAGAGTACTTC
>-|TRBV7-9|-|TRBJ1-1
CASSSHQDTEAFF
TGTGCCAGCAGCTCACATCAGGACACTGAAGCTTTCTTT
>-|TRBV10-3|TRBD2|TRBJ2-1
CAIGSGTSGGLPYNEQFF
TGTGCCATCGGGTCCGGGACTAGCGGGGGCCTACCCTACAATGAGCAGTTCTTC
>once|TRBV3-1/TRBV3-2|TRBD2|TRBJ2-1
CASSLGTSGYNEQFF
TGTGCCAGCAGCCTCGGGACTAGTGGGTACAATGAGCAGTTCTTC
>-|TRBV27|-|TRBJ1-1
CASSLSPQVAMNTEAFF
TGTGCCAGCAGTTTATCGCCACAGGTTGCCATGAACACTGAAGCTTTCTTT
>-|TRBV2|TRBD1|TRBJ2-1
CASSSTGKYNEQFF
TGTGCCAGCTCCTCGACAGGGAAGTACAATGAGCAGTTCTTC
>few|TRBV29-1|-|TRBJ2-7
CSVEETRQSYEQYF
TGCAGCGTTGAAGAAACCCGACAGAGCTACGAGCAGTACTTC